These 13 T cell receptor beta chains originate from one sample sequenced in a study of T cells in Graves' hyperthyroidism and ophthalmopathy. RNA transcripts served as the template for amplifying TCR beta CDR3 regions. The HTBI primer set was used in a first-round RT-PCR of the TCR CDR3. From the multiplex PCR reads, TCRdb called clonotypes with MiXCR, one entry per CDR3 protein. This sample has approximately 560,000 distinct CDR3 sequences, with about a sixth found just once. Sequencing input: blood. Every receptor here comes from a young woman with Graves' hyperthyroidism.

This clonotype was seen at least ten times. The chain uses TRBV7-2 and TRBJ2-5; 7 bases are a match to TRBD2. The CDR3 is 13 amino acids. CDR1 is SGHTA, CDR2 FQGNSA, per germline. The trim removed 1 base at V and 5 bases at J, leaving 1 base unmatched. CDR3: CASSLVGGETQYF. The CDR3 DNA reads as TGTGCCAGCAGCTTAGTGGGGGGGGAGACCCAGTACTTC.

This rearrangement joins TRBV9 to TRBJ1-4, with TRBD1 matching 9 bases. CDR3 length: 15 residues. Germline V CDR1 and CDR2: SGDLS, YYNGEE. V was pared by 2 bases and J by 8 bases, with 7 bases of the junction left unmatched. CDR3 region: CASSVRTGVGEKLFF. The CDR3 DNA is TGTGCCAGCAGCGTCCGGACAGGGGTTGGGGAAAAACTGTTTTTT.

In its sample, this clonotype was seen many times. The chain has TRBV18 and TRBJ2-1; D is unresolved. Germline CDR1 reads KGHSH; CDR2 reads LQKENI. This CDR3 is 12 amino acids long. The V gene lost 5 bases and the J gene lost 7 bases, with 9 bases spanning the gap. DNA of the CDR3: TGTGCCAGCTCAGCGGCCCAAAATGAGCAGTTCTTC. Amino acid sequence: CASSAAQNEQFF.

This clonotype has just a few counts. A much larger clone sits a single nucleotide away, making a read error possible. This sequence joins TRBV12-3 or TRBV12-4 and TRBJ2-1, with TRBD2 identical over 7 bases. The CDR3 loop spans 15 amino acids. CDR3 sequence (DNA): TGTGTCAGCAACGATCGCGGGAGCTCCTACAATGAGCAGTTCTTC. Translated, it gives CVSNDRGSSYNEQFF.

This clonotype was seen a handful of times. V and J are TRBV3-1 and TRBJ1-4; 7 bases are a match to TRBD1. The CDR3 covers 16 residues. Germline V CDR1 and CDR2: LGHDT, YNNKEL (reference sequence). Germline trimming cut 1 base from V and 6 bases from J; bases unmatched to any gene: 8. The CDR3, as DNA: TGTGCCAGCAGCCAAGCGACAGGGAGGGCAGATGAAAAACTGTTTTTT. This sequence encodes CASSQATGRADEKLFF.

This clonotype was recorded a few times. The chain employs TRBV6-5 and TRBJ2-3, with D perhaps matching TRBD2 (6 bases). The germline CDR1 and CDR2 sequences are MNHEY and SVGAGI. V lost 2 bases to trimming and J lost 5 bases, with 23 bases between them. The CDR3 runs to 18 residues. CDR3 coding DNA: TGTGCCAGCAGTTACGGGAGCTTTTGGGCGGAGGGTCGAGATACGCAGTATTTT. Protein: CASSYGSFWAEGRDTQYF.

This clonotype was detected ten times or more. This chain joins TRBV29-1 and TRBJ1-1; unclear D gene. Trimming pared 7 bases from V and 0 bases from J, leaving 15 bases between. The germline V gene has CDR1 SQVTM and CDR2 ANQGSEA. The CDR3 has 14 residues. In DNA form, the CDR3 reads TGCAGCGCCGAACCGGACTTATTGAACACTGAAGCTTTCTTT. Its translation is CSAEPDLLNTEAFF. Combining the CDR3 with reference TRBV29-1 and TRBJ1-1 gives the whole variable domain SAVISQKPSRDICQRGTSLTIQCQVDSQVTMMFWYRQQPGQSLTLIATANQGSEATYESGFVIDKFPISRPNLTFSTLTVSNMSPEDSSIYLCSAEPDLLNTEAFFGQGTRLTVV.

This clonotype was recorded a few times. DNA for the CDR3: TGCAGTGCTAGAGATCGTTTGGGCAATCAGCCCCAGCATTTT. As protein: CSARDRLGNQPQHF. The V call is TRBV20-1, the J call TRBJ1-5, with no clear D. Trimming shortened V by 0 bases and J by 2 bases, and 8 bases separated the two germline ends. Germline V gene data show CDR1 as DFQATT and CDR2 as SNEGSKA (reference sequence). This CDR3 has 14 residues.

This clonotype has a count of ten or more. The J gene is TRBJ1-1, the V gene TRBV6-6; possible D gene TRBD1, 6 bases. The CDR3 consists of 14 residues. CDR1 MNHNY and CDR2 SVGAGI come from the germline V gene (reference sequence). V lost 2 bases to trimming and J lost 2 bases, with 9 bases between them. CDR3 in DNA: TGTGCCAGCAGTTACACAGGGCTCAACACTGAAGCTTTCTTT. Its protein is CASSYTGLNTEAFF.

The sample holds a few counts of this clonotype. J is TRBJ1-4 and V is TRBV19; no clear D. Germline loops: CDR1 LNHDA, CDR2 SQIVND (reference sequence). The ends were cut back, 2 bases at V and 0 bases at J, with 16 bases in the middle. The CDR3 sequence is 18 residues long. The CDR3 reads CASSIQHLTGATNEKLFF. The CDR3 bases are TGTGCCAGTAGTATACAACACTTAACCGGAGCAACTAATGAAAAACTGTTTTTT.

This clonotype was seen many times. This chain uses TRBV5-1 with TRBJ2-1; 15 bases line up with TRBD2. Germline V gene lookup returns CDR1 SGHRS and CDR2 YFSETQ. The CDR3 loop spans 16 amino acids. After removal of 5 bases from V and 5 bases from J, the junction contained 5 bases not matched to a gene. As DNA, the CDR3 is TGCGCCAGCAGTACGGGACTAGCGGGAGGCCACAATGAGCAGTTCTTC. This sequence encodes CASSTGLAGGHNEQFF.

This clonotype was observed at least ten times. The rearrangement joins TRBV20-1 to TRBJ2-1; 9 bases fit TRBD2. V shed 3 bases, J shed 2 bases, and the junction held 5 bases outside the gene matches. The CDR3 contains 15 residues. Germline CDR1 is DFQATT and CDR2 is SNEGSKA (reference sequence). The CDR3 here is CSASPVAGAYNEQFF. In DNA form, the CDR3 reads TGCAGTGCTAGTCCTGTAGCGGGAGCCTACAATGAGCAGTTCTTC.

This clonotype was observed at least ten times. The V gene is TRBV20-1, the J gene TRBJ2-2; TRBD1 matches 7 bases. V dropped 2 bases and J dropped 6; count of bases not matched to a gene: 3. The CDR3 covers 13 residues. The germline V gene encodes CDR1 DFQATT and CDR2 SNEGSKA (reference sequence). The CDR3 sequence is CSARTGVPGELFF. In DNA, the CDR3 is TGCAGTGCTAGAACAGGGGTTCCCGGGGAGCTGTTTTTT.